The rows below give T cell receptor beta chains drawn from one sample of a study of T-cell memory formation after mild COVID-19. A single record per CDR3 protein comes from TCRdb applying MiXCR to the 5' RACE reads. This repertoire shows 280,000 or so distinct CDR3 sequences, less than 9.5% found once; its top ten account for approximately 23%. The sample comprised PBMCs or a T cell subset sorted from them (not recorded which). The receptors were sampled from a young man who had mild COVID-19 (a few samples of this study predate the infection). Cell type and time point are not known. Each CDR3 is given with its conserved first and last residue. The D gene is left open where the match is weak. Clone size is not always given. Where it is, it says once, few, many or a class for expanded clones.

cdr3_nt cdr3_aa j_call clone_size d_call v_call
TGTGCCAGCAGTGCCCCGGGGACAGAGCAGTACTTC CASSAPGTEQYF TRBJ2-7 many . TRBV12-3/TRBV12-4
TGCGCCAGCAGCGCCACCGGGACAGGGTATGGCTACACCTTC CASSATGTGYGYTF TRBJ1-2 few TRBD1 TRBV5-1
TGTGCCAGCGGACTTGGACAGTCCTCCTACAATGAGCAGTTCTTC CASGLGQSSYNEQFF TRBJ2-1 . . TRBV7-2
TGTGCCAGCAAAGCAGCGGGGGGGCCATTAAATGAGCAGTTCTTC CASKAAGGPLNEQFF TRBJ2-1 many TRBD2 TRBV28
TGCAGTGCTAGGAGCGGGACCGCCTACGAGCAGTACTTC CSARSGTAYEQYF TRBJ2-7 few TRBD2 TRBV20-1
TGTGCCAGCAGCTCCCGGGACAGGTTTTACGAGCAGTACTTC CASSSRDRFYEQYF TRBJ2-7 many TRBD1 TRBV12-3/TRBV12-4
TGCGCCAGCAGCTTGGGCGTGAAAGGGAGCTCTGGAAACACCATATATTTT CASSLGVKGSSGNTIYF TRBJ1-3 few . TRBV5-1
TGCAGCGTGGGGACAGGGTTGGATGGCTACACCTTC CSVGTGLDGYTF TRBJ1-2 . TRBD1 TRBV29-1
TGTGCCAGCGACAGGAGAAACCCTGGAAACACCATATATTTT CASDRRNPGNTIYF TRBJ1-3 many . TRBV12-3/TRBV12-4
TGCAGTGCTAGAGATCCGGGGGGCAGGGCAGATACGCAGTATTTT CSARDPGGRADTQYF TRBJ2-3 few . TRBV20-1
TGTGCCAGCAGCTTAGCAGGGAGAAGAGGCTACACCTTC CASSLAGRRGYTF TRBJ1-2 many . TRBV7-9
TGCGCCAGCAGCTTGGGTGGGCACGGAAACACCATATATTTT CASSLGGHGNTIYF TRBJ1-3 . . TRBV5-1
TGCAGTGCTAGTGGTGGGGGGACAGATACGCAGTATTTT CSASGGGTDTQYF TRBJ2-3 few . TRBV20-1
TGTGCCAGCAGCTTGGGGTGGAACTTCGATGAGCAGTTCTTC CASSLGWNFDEQFF TRBJ2-1 . . TRBV5-5
TGTGCCAGCAGCTTAGGCCCTGGTCGGGAAAAACTGTTTTTT CASSLGPGREKLFF TRBJ1-4 . . TRBV7-8
TGTGCCAGCAGCCAAGCGACAGGAGTCGAAAAACTGTTTTTT CASSQATGVEKLFF TRBJ1-4 . . TRBV4-2
TGTGCCAGCAGTGAGCTGACAGGGGTGAACACTGAAGCTTTCTTT CASSELTGVNTEAFF TRBJ1-1 many TRBD1 TRBV6-2/TRBV6-3
TGTGCCAGCAGCCCTGCCGGGACGGTTAATTCACCCCTCCACTTT CASSPAGTVNSPLHF TRBJ1-6 . . TRBV13
TGTGCCAGTCGACTAGCCTTAGATTGGGCCCACACCGGGGAGCTGTTTTTT CASRLALDWAHTGELFF TRBJ2-2 few TRBD2 TRBV6-1
TGCAGTGCTAGCTTACGGCCGACCGCTGGGACCCAGTACTTC CSASLRPTAGTQYF TRBJ2-5 . . TRBV20-1
TGTGCCAGCAGCTGGGGGGGGCAAGAGACCCAGTACTTC CASSWGGQETQYF TRBJ2-5 many TRBD2 TRBV7-9
TGTGCCACCAGCACCGGCACGACAGTGGATCAGCCCCAGCATTTT CATSTGTTVDQPQHF TRBJ1-5 . . TRBV15
TGTGCAAGTCGCTTCATAGGAGAAGAGACCCAGTACTTC CASRFIGEETQYF TRBJ2-5 . . TRBV12-2
TGTGCCTGGAGTGACAGGCAGATCCTGAACACTGAAGCTTTCTTT CAWSDRQILNTEAFF TRBJ1-1 . . TRBV30
TGTGCTGCCCAGGAGGGTCCCTACGAGCAGTACTTC CAAQEGPYEQYF TRBJ2-7 . . TRBV30
TGCGCCAGCAGCCCCGCACAGGGGGCCGGAATCGGGGAGCTGTTTTTT CASSPAQGAGIGELFF TRBJ2-2 . TRBD1 TRBV5-1
TGCGCCAGCAGCTTGACGGGGGCGCAGCAGTACTTC CASSLTGAQQYF TRBJ2-7 many . TRBV5-1
TGTGCCAGTAGCTATAGCAACGGACTGGGAGAGACCCAGTACTTC CASSYSNGLGETQYF TRBJ2-5 . . TRBV19
TGTGCCAGCAGCTTTATCACTCGGGAAAAACTGTTTTTT CASSFITREKLFF TRBJ1-4 few . TRBV7-2
TGTGCCAGCAGATTCCGGGCCAGGGAGACCCAGTACTTC CASRFRARETQYF TRBJ2-5 . . TRBV7-2
TGTGCCAGCAGTCTGGACGGGACCCTTGATACGCAGTATTTT CASSLDGTLDTQYF TRBJ2-3 many . TRBV7-2
TGTGCCACCAGTCAGGGGCCTGCTGGGGAGCTGTTTTTT CATSQGPAGELFF TRBJ2-2 . . TRBV15
TGTGCCAGCAGTTTAGGGACAGGGGCCCTTGAAGCTTTCTTT CASSLGTGALEAFF TRBJ1-1 . TRBD1 TRBV27
TGTGCCAGTAGTATCTTCCTAGCGGGGGCGGCCGGGGAGCTGTTTTTT CASSIFLAGAAGELFF TRBJ2-2 . TRBD2 TRBV19
TGCAGTGCTCAGACAGGGGGCGAGGAAAAACTGTTTTTT CSAQTGGEEKLFF TRBJ1-4 few TRBD1 TRBV20-1
TGTGCCAGCAGACAATTGGCGGTAAACTATGGCTACACCTTC CASRQLAVNYGYTF TRBJ1-2 . . TRBV6-5
TGTGCCAGCAGTTATAGAGCTCGCACTGAAGCTTTCTTT CASSYRARTEAFF TRBJ1-1 few . TRBV7-9
TGTGCCAGCAGTGAATTACGGGGGGCCAACGTCCTGACTTTC CASSELRGANVLTF TRBJ2-6 few . TRBV6-1
TGTGCCAGCAGCCAAGCTAGCCAGGGGGAGTTGTCCGGGGAGCTGTTTTTT CASSQASQGELSGELFF TRBJ2-2 . TRBD1 TRBV4-2
TGCGCCAGCAGCTTGGCACCCTCCTATGACGAGCAGTACTTC CASSLAPSYDEQYF TRBJ2-7 few . TRBV5-1
TGTGCCAGCAGGGGCGGGGGCCCCTACAATGAGCAGTTCTTC CASRGGGPYNEQFF TRBJ2-1 many . TRBV7-2
TGCGCCAGCTCCGTCCGGGGAACTGAAGCTTTCTTT CASSVRGTEAFF TRBJ1-1 many . TRBV5-1
TGTGCCAGCAGCTTGGAATGTTGTGGCTACGAGCAGTACTTC CASSLECCGYEQYF TRBJ2-7 . . TRBV5-4
TGTGCCAGCACCCCGGCGGCAGGAAACTATGGCTACACCTTC CASTPAAGNYGYTF TRBJ1-2 many . TRBV14
TGTGCCAGCAGTTACGGCAGCTACTATGGCTACACCTTC CASSYGSYYGYTF TRBJ1-2 few . TRBV6-2/TRBV6-3